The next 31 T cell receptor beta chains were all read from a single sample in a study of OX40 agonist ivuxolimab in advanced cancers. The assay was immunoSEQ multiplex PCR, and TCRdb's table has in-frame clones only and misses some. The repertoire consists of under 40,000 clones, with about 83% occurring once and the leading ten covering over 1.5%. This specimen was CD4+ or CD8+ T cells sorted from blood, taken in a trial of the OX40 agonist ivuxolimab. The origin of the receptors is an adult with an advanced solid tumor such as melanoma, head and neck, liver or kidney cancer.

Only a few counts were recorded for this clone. The CDR3 protein is CASSLDPAGTDTQYF. The CDR3 region has the DNA TGCGCCAGCAGCTTGGACCCGGCGGGCACAGATACGCAGTATTTT. This chain connects TRBV5-1 to TRBJ2-3; D gene ambiguous. The ends were cut back, 0 bases at V and 1 base at J, with 9 bases in the middle. The length of the CDR3 is 15 residues. Germline V lookup: CDR1 SGHRS, CDR2 YFSETQ. The variable domain in full, with the rest retrieved from reference TRBV5-1 and TRBJ2-3, is KAGVTQTPRYLIKTRGQQVTLSCSPISGHRSVSWYQQTPGQGLQFLFEYFSETQRNKGNFPGRFSGRQFSNSRSEMNVSTLELGDSALYLCASSLDPAGTDTQYFGPGTRLTVL.

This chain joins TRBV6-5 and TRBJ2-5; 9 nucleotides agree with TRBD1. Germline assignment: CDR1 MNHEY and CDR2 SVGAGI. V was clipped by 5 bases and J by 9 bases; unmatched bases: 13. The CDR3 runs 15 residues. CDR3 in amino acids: CASSQPRDGTGSQYF. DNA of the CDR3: TGTGCCAGCAGTCAACCCAGGGACGGGACAGGGTCCCAGTACTTC.

The CDR3 loop reads CSVEGFWGQRPTDTQYF. CDR3 coding DNA: TGCAGCGTTGAAGGGTTTTGGGGGCAGAGACCCACAGATACGCAGTATTTT. This chain uses TRBV29-1 with TRBJ2-3; maybe TRBD1 (6 bases). From germline, CDR1 is SQVTM and CDR2 ANQGSEA. The CDR3 loop spans 17 amino acids. Between the trimmed V and J ends, which lost 1 base and 2 bases, there was a span of 19 bases.

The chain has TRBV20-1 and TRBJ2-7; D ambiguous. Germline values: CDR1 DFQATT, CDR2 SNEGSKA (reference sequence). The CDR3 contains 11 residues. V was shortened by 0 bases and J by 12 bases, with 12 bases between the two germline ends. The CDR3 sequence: CSAREDRRWYF. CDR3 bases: TGCAGTGCTAGAGAGGACCGAAGGTGGTACTTC.

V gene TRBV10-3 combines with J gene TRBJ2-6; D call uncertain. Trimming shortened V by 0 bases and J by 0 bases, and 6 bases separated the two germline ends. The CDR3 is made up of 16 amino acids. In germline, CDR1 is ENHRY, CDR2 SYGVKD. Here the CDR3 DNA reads TGTGCCATCAGTGAGTCCCAGGCCTCTGGGGCCAACGTCCTGACTTTC. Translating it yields CAISESQASGANVLTF.

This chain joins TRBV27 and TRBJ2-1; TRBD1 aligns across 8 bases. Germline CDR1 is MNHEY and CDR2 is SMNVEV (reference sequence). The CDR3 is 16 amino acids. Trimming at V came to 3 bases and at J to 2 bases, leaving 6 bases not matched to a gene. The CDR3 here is CASSFGQGSPYNEQFF. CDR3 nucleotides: TGTGCCAGCAGTTTCGGACAGGGTTCCCCCTACAATGAGCAGTTCTTC.

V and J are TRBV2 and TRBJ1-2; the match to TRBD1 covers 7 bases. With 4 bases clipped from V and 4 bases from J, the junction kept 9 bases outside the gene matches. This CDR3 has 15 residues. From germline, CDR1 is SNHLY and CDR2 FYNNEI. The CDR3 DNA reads TGTGCCAGCAGTGTTGGGCAGGGGGGCGTCTATGGCTACACCTTC. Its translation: CASSVGQGGVYGYTF.

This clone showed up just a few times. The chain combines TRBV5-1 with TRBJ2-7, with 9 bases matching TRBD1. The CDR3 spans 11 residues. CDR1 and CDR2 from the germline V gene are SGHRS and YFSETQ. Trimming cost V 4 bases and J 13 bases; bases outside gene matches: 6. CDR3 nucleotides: TGCGCCAGCAGCAGGGACAGGGTGGAATACTTC. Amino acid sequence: CASSRDRVEYF.

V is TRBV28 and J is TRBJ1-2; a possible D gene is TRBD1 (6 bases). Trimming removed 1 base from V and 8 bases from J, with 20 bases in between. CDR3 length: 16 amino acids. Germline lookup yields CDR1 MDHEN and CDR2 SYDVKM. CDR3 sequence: CASSLSAPRGARGYTF. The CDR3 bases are TGTGCCAGCAGTTTATCCGCCCCTCGGGGGGCGCGGGGCTACACCTTC.

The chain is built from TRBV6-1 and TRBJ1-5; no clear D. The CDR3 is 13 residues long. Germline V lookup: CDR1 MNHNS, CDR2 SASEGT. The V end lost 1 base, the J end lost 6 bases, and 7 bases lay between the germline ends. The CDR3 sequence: CASSEVFGQPQHF. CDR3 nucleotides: TGTGCCAGCAGTGAAGTCTTCGGTCAGCCCCAGCATTTT.

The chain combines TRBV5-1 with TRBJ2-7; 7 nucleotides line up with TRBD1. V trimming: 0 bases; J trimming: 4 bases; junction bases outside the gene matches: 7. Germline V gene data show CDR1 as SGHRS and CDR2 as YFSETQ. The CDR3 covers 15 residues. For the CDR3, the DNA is TGCGCCAGCAGCTTGGTTACGGGACAGCCGTACGAGCAGTACTTC. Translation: CASSLVTGQPYEQYF.

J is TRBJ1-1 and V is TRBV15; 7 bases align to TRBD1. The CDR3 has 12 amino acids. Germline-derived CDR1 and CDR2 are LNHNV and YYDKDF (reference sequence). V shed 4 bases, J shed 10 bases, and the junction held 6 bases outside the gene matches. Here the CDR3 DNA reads TGTGCCACCAGCACGACAGGGACGGTAGCTTTCTTT. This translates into CATSTTGTVAFF. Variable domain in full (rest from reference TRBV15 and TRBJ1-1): DAMVIQNPRYQVTQFGKPVTLSCSQTLNHNVMYWYQQKSSQAPKLLFHYYDKDFNNEADTPDNFQSRRPNTSFCFLDIRSPGLGDTAMYLCATSTTGTVAFFGQGTRLTVV.

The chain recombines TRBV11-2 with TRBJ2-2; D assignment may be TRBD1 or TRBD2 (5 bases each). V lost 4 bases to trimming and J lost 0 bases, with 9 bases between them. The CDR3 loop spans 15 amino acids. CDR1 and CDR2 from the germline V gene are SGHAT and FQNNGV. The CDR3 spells CASSSRGANTGELFF. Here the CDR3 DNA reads TGTGCCAGCAGCTCGAGGGGCGCGAACACCGGGGAGCTGTTTTTT.

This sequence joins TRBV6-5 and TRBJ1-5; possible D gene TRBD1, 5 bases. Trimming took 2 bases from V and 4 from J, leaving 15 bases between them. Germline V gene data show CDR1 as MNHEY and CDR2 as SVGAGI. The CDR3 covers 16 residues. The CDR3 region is CASSYQSPGSNQPQHF. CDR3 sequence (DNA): TGTGCCAGCAGTTACCAGTCCCCAGGGTCTAATCAGCCCCAGCATTTT.

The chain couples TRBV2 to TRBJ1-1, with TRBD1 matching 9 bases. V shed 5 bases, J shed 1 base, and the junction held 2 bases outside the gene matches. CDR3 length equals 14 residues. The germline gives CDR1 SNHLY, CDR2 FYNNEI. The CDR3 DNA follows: TGTGCCAGCAGTCTGGGACAGGGGAACACTGAAGCTTTCTTT. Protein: CASSLGQGNTEAFF.

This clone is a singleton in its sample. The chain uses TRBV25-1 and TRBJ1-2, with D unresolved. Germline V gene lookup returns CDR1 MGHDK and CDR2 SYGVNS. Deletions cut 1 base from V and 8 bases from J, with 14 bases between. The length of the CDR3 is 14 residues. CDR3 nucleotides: TGTGCCAGCAGTGAATTGGGAGGGAATGGGGGCTACACCTTC. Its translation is CASSELGGNGGYTF.

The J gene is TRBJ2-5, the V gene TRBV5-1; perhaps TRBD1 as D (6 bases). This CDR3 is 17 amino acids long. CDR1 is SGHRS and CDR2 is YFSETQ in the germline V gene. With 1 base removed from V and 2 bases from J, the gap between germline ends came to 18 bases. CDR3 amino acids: CASSLLMGAQLQETQYF. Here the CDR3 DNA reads TGCGCCAGCAGCTTGTTAATGGGGGCGCAGCTACAAGAGACCCAGTACTTC. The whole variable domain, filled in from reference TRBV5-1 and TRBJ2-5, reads KAGVTQTPRYLIKTRGQQVTLSCSPISGHRSVSWYQQTPGQGLQFLFEYFSETQRNKGNFPGRFSGRQFSNSRSEMNVSTLELGDSALYLCASSLLMGAQLQETQYFGPGTRLLVL.

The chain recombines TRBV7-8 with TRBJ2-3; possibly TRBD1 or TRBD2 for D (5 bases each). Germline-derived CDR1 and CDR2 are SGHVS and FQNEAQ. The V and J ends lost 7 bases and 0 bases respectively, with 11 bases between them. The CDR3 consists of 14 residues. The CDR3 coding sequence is TGTGCCAGCAAAGTCGGGGCAAGCACAGATACGCAGTATTTT. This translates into CASKVGASTDTQYF.

The CDR3 DNA reads TGTGCCAGCAGTGGCCGGGCCCCATGGGGGGCCAACGTCCTGACTTTC. This encodes CASSGRAPWGANVLTF. The V and J genes are TRBV28 and TRBJ2-6, with D hard to call. The CDR3 contains 16 residues. In germline, CDR1 is MDHEN, CDR2 SYDVKM. Trimming took 5 bases from V and 4 from J, leaving 15 bases between them.

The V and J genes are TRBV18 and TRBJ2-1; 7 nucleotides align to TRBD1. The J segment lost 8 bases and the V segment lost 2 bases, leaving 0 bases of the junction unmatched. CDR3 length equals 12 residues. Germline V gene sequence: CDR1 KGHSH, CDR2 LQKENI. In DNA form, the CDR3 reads TGTGCCAGCTCACCAGGGACAGATGAGCAGTTCTTC. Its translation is CASSPGTDEQFF.

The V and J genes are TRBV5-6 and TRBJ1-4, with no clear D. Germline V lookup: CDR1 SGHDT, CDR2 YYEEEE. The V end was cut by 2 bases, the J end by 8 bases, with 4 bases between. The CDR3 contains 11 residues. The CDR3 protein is CASSLGEKLFF. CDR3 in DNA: TGTGCCAGCAGCTTAGGAGAAAAACTGTTTTTT.

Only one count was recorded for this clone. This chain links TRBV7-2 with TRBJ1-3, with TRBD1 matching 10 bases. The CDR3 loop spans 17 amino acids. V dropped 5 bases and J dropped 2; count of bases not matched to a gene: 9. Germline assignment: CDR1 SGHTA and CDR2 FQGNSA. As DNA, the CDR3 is TGTGCCAGCAGCACAGGGGGACAGGGGAGAACTGGAAACACCATATATTTT. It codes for CASSTGGQGRTGNTIYF.

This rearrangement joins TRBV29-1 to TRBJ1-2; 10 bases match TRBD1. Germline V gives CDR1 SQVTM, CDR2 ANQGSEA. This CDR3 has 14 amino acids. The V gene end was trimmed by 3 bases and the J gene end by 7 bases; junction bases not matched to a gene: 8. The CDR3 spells CSVDRTGGDGGYTF. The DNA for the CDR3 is TGCAGCGTTGATAGGACAGGGGGGGATGGTGGCTACACCTTC.

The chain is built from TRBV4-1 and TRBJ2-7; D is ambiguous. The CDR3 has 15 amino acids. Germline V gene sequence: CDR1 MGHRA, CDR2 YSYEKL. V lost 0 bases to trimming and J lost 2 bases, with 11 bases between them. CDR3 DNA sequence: TGCGCCAGCAGCCAAGAAAGGCAGGTCCCCTACGAGCAGTACTTC. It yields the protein CASSQERQVPYEQYF.

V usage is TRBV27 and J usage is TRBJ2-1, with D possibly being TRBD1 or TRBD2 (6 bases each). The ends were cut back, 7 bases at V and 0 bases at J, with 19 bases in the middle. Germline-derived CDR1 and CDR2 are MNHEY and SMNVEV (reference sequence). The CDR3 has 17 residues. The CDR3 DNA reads TGTGCCAGCATGGACGCCGGGTGGGGGGCCTCCTACAATGAGCAGTTCTTC. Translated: CASMDAGWGASYNEQFF.

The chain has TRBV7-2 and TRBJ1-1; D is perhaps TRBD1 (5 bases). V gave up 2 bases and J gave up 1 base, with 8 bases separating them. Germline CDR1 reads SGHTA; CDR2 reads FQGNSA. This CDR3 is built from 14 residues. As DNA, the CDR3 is TGTGCCAGCAGCTTAACAGGACCGAACACTGAAGCTTTCTTT. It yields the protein CASSLTGPNTEAFF.

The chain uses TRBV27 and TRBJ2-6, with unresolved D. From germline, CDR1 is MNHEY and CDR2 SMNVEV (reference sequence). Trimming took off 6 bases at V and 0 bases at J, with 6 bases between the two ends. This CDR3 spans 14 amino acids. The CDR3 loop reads CASSQSSGANVLTF. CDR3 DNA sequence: TGTGCCAGCAGCCAAAGCTCTGGGGCCAACGTCCTGACTTTC.

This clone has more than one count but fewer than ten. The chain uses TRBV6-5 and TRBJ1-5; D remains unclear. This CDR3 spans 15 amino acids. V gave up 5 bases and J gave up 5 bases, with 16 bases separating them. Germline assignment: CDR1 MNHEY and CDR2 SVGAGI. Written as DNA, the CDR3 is TGTGCCAGCAGTCCTATGGGCGGAGCTCATCAGCCCCAGCATTTT. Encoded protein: CASSPMGGAHQPQHF.

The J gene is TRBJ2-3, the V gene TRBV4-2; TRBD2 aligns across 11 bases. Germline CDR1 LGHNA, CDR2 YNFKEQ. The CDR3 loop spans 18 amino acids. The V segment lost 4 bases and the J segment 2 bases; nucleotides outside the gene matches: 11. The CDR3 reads CASSRNPLAGGITDTQYF. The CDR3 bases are TGTGCCAGCAGCCGGAACCCTTTAGCGGGGGGGATCACAGATACGCAGTATTTT.

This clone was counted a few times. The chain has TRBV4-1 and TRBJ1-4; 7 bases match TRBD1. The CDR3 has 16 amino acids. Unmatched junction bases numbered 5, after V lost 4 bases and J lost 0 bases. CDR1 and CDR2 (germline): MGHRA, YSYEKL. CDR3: CASSPRGGATNEKLFF. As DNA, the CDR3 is TGCGCCAGCAGCCCCAGGGGGGGTGCAACTAATGAAAAACTGTTTTTT.

CDR3 DNA sequence: TGTGCCAGTAGGACTAGCGGAGGTGACAATGAGCAGTTCTTC. As protein: CASRTSGGDNEQFF. J is TRBJ2-1 and V is TRBV19, with TRBD2 matching 9 bases. CDR1 and CDR2 (germline): LNHDA, SQIVND (reference sequence). This CDR3 is built from 14 residues. The V gene end was trimmed by 6 bases and the J gene end by 5 bases; junction bases not matched to a gene: 5. Together with reference TRBV19 and TRBJ2-1, the CDR3 gives the full variable domain: DGGITQSPKYLFRKEGQNVTLSCEQNLNHDAMYWYRQDPGQGLRLIYYSQIVNDFQKGDIAEGYSVSREKKESFPLTVTSAQKNPTAFYLCASRTSGGDNEQFFGPGTRLTVL.